This T cell receptor beta chain was documented in a study of T cell responses to AZD1222 COVID-19 vaccine. The study, taken as a whole, reports: White British people made up most donors, females outnumbered males, and clonal diversity was possibly underestimated. It was only five to seven AZD1222 recipients who were seropositive at baseline. Sampling captured repertoires only after the peak T cell response.

Comment on this clone: Its antigen is not identified.

The CDR3 length is 16 residues. Trimming stripped 0 bases from V and 1 base from J, with 11 bases between. The germline V gene has CDR1 SGHKS and CDR2 YYEKEE (reference sequence). Repertoires were generated with immunoSEQ multiplex PCR, while TCRdb's copy carries only in-frame clones and drops some. The sample has approximately 67,000 clones, 83% seen once. The source was peripheral blood, collected 28 days after the second AZD1222 dose. The V and J genes are TRBV5-5 and TRBJ1-5; TRBD1 might be the D (6 bases). The sequence came from an adult who received the AZD1222 COVID-19 vaccine. The CDR3 here is CASSLVGAGSNQPQHF. DNA for the CDR3: TGTGCCAGCAGCTTGGTGGGGGCGGGGAGCAATCAGCCCCAGCATTTT. Full variable domain (outside the CDR3, taken from reference TRBV5-5 and TRBJ1-5): DAGVTQSPTHLIKTRGQQVTLRCSPISGHKSVSWYQQVLGQGPQFIFQYYEKEERGRGNFPDRFSARQFPNYSSELNVNALLLGDSALYLCASSLVGAGSNQPQHFGDGTRLSIL.